Ten or more counts support the clone carrying this T cell receptor beta chain. What it binds is unknown. Diagnosis of hyperthyroidism was new in patients aged 18 to 65, and its duration was under 2 months. This entry comes from a study of T cells in Graves' hyperthyroidism and ophthalmopathy. Background on the study: Peripheral blood was acquired at first diagnosis, ahead of any therapy whatsoever. Points from the study as a whole: Patients with ophthalmopathy were separated from those with stable hyperthyroidism by a 13 V-J model.

RNA transcripts provided the source from which TCR beta CDR3 regions were amplified. First-round RT-PCR targeting the TCR CDR3 was performed with the HTBI primer set. Each CDR3 protein gets one entry after TCRdb re-called the multiplex PCR reads with MiXCR. The data show fewer than 600,000 distinct CDR3 sequences, about 14% seen once. Trimming left V 4 bases short and J 2 bases short, with 9 bases between. CDR3 size: 12 residues. Germline lookup yields CDR1 DFQATT and CDR2 SNEGSKA (reference sequence). The sample comprised blood. This chain links TRBV20-1 with TRBJ2-7, with D unclear. This clonotype was obtained from a woman aged 40 to 49 with Graves' hyperthyroidism. The CDR3 DNA is TGCAGTGCTAACCCCGGCACCTACGAGCAGTACTTC. Encoded protein: CSANPGTYEQYF.